These T cell receptor beta chains were read from a single sample in a study of blood T cell repertoires in COVID-19. The assay was immunoSEQ multiplex PCR, and TCRdb's table has in-frame clones only and misses some. The table shows about 82,000 clones, with around 83% occurring only once. Sequenced input: peripheral blood. The receptors derive from an older woman with acute or convalescent COVID-19. Each CDR3 is given with its conserved first and last residue. The D gene is left open where the match is weak. Size tells how often a clone was seen (once, few, many) or the class of an expanded clone, and some rows leave it out.

d_gene | j_gene | v_gene | abundance | CDR3aa | CDR3nt
NA | TRBJ2-6 | TRBV10-2 | NA | CASSARPLQGAGANVLTF | TGCGCCAGCAGCGCGCGACCCCTACAGGGAGCTGGGGCCAACGTCCTGACTTTC
TRBD1 | TRBJ1-2 | TRBV5-1 | NA | CASRPGQGETGYTF | TGCGCCAGCAGACCCGGACAGGGGGAGACTGGCTACACCTTC
NA | TRBJ1-2 | TRBV19 | NA | CATTQGVGSGYTF | TGTGCCACTACACAAGGCGTTGGGAGTGGCTACACCTTC
NA | TRBJ2-2 | TRBV11-2 | few | CASSLNRVGDTGELFF | TGTGCCAGCAGCTTAAATAGGGTCGGGGACACCGGGGAGCTGTTTTTT
TRBD1 | TRBJ2-1 | TRBV9 | NA | CASSGDRSAYNEQFF | TGTGCCAGCAGCGGGGACAGGTCGGCCTACAATGAGCAGTTCTTC
NA | TRBJ1-3 | TRBV10-3 | NA | CAISERRESSGNTIYF | TGTGCCATCAGTGAGAGAAGGGAGAGCTCTGGAAACACCATATATTTT
TRBD1 | TRBJ1-4 | TRBV6-4 | NA | CASSPDREWEKLFF | TGTGCCAGCAGTCCTGACAGGGAATGGGAAAAACTGTTTTTT
TRBD1 | TRBJ1-1 | TRBV7-8 | NA | CASSPQGLGNTEAFF | TGTGCCAGCAGCCCACAGGGGTTGGGAAACACTGAAGCTTTCTTT
NA | TRBJ1-4 | TRBV5-6 | NA | CASSLTRGSGEKLFF | TGTGCCAGTTCCCTTACCAGGGGTTCTGGGGAAAAACTGTTTTTT
NA | TRBJ2-3 | TRBV5-1 | NA | CASSLADSTDTQYF | TGCGCCAGCAGCTTAGCGGATAGCACAGATACGCAGTATTTT
NA | TRBJ1-1 | TRBV6-6 | NA | CASTPRAGNTEAFF | TGTGCCAGCACCCCGAGGGCGGGAAACACTGAAGCTTTCTTT
NA | TRBJ1-1 | TRBV3-1/TRBV3-2 | NA | CASSLTPDTEAFF | TGTGCCAGCAGCCTGACACCGGACACTGAAGCTTTCTTT
NA | TRBJ2-3 | TRBV2 | NA | CASTGVTDTQYF | TGTGCCAGCACTGGAGTGACAGATACGCAGTATTTT
NA | TRBJ1-1 | TRBV18 | NA | CASSPSRGSGSMNTEAFF | TGTGCCAGCTCACCAAGCAGGGGATCAGGGAGCATGAACACTGAAGCTTTCTTT
TRBD1 | TRBJ2-7 | TRBV7-9 | NA | CASSKQGAVSYEQYF | TGTGCCAGCAGCAAACAGGGGGCTGTATCCTACGAGCAGTACTTC
TRBD2 | TRBJ2-2 | TRBV24-1 | NA | CATSSRGRDTGELFF | TGTGCCACCAGTAGCCGCGGGAGAGACACCGGGGAGCTGTTTTTT
TRBD2 | TRBJ2-5 | TRBV7-2 | NA | CASSEVKAGLAGETQYF | TGTGCCAGCAGCGAGGTGAAGGCCGGACTAGCGGGGGAGACCCAGTACTTC
TRBD1 | TRBJ1-2 | TRBV27 | once | CASSFSDRVNGYTF | TGTGCCAGCAGTTTCTCGGACAGGGTAAATGGCTACACCTTC
NA | TRBJ2-6 | TRBV2 | NA | CASSERSAGAGANVLTF | TGTGCCAGCAGTGAAAGGAGCGCGGGGGCAGGGGCCAACGTCCTGACTTTC
TRBD1 | TRBJ2-1 | TRBV12-3/TRBV12-4 | NA | CASRDRVNEQFF | TGTGCCAGCAGGGACAGGGTGAATGAGCAGTTCTTC
NA | TRBJ1-5 | TRBV21-1 | NA | CASSGRNTGDCNQPQHF | TGTGCCAGCAGCGGCCGGAATACAGGGGATTGCAATCAGCCCCAGCATTTT
NA | TRBJ2-7 | TRBV18 | NA | CASSPGRVGSEQYF | TGTGCCAGCTCACCGGGCAGGGTAGGATCCGAGCAGTACTTC
NA | TRBJ2-3 | TRBV3-1/TRBV3-2 | NA | CASSPTPIADTQYF | TGTGCCAGCAGCCCTACCCCGATCGCAGATACGCAGTATTTT
TRBD1 | TRBJ1-1 | TRBV4-2 | NA | CASSARTGGRVAAFF | TGTGCCAGCAGCGCCCGGACAGGGGGCAGGGTTGCTGCTTTCTTT
NA | TRBJ1-3 | TRBV5-1 | NA | CASSLVQGATGNTIYF | TGCGCCAGCAGCTTGGTTCAGGGTGCGACTGGAAACACCATATATTTT
NA | TRBJ2-7 | TRBV6-5 | NA | CASSYSSRGSYEQYF | TGTGCCAGCAGTTACTCCTCAAGGGGCTCCTACGAGCAGTACTTC
NA | TRBJ1-3 | TRBV7-9 | NA | CAIWEGKGNTIYF | TGTGCCATTTGGGAGGGCAAAGGAAACACCATATATTTT
NA | TRBJ1-1 | TRBV7-8 | NA | CASSLVAQKAFF | TGTGCCAGCAGCTTAGTGGCCCAGAAAGCTTTCTTT
TRBD1 | TRBJ1-2 | TRBV14 | few | CASSLAGDRVYGYTF | TGTGCCAGCAGCCTAGCGGGGGACAGAGTTTATGGCTACACCTTC
NA | TRBJ2-3 | TRBV6-4 | NA | CASSELGSPTDTQYF | TGTGCCAGCAGTGAACTGGGTAGCCCTACAGATACGCAGTATTTT
TRBD1 | TRBJ1-3 | TRBV3-1/TRBV3-2 | NA | CASSWTGPGNTIYF | TGTGCCAGCAGCTGGACAGGGCCTGGAAACACCATATATTTT
NA | TRBJ1-1 | TRBV5-4 | NA | CASSSPEHRGTEAFF | TGTGCCAGCAGCTCCCCGGAACATCGAGGGACTGAAGCTTTCTTT
NA | TRBJ1-1 | TRBV3-1/TRBV3-2 | NA | CASSLPGLGAFF | TGTGCCAGCAGCCTTCCGGGACTTGGAGCTTTCTTT
TRBD1 | TRBJ2-7 | TRBV19 | NA | CASGPGTVSYEQYF | TGTGCCAGTGGACCTGGGACAGTCTCCTACGAGCAGTACTTC
TRBD1 | TRBJ1-2 | TRBV28 | NA | CASSTQGVGNYGYTF | TGTGCCAGCAGTACCCAGGGGGTGGGGAACTATGGCTACACCTTC
TRBD1 | TRBJ1-1 | TRBV9 | NA | CASSIQGANTEAFF | TGTGCCAGCAGCATACAGGGGGCGAACACTGAAGCTTTCTTT
NA | TRBJ2-2 | TRBV5-1 | medium-sized | CASNGEGFAGELFF | TGCGCCAGCAACGGAGAGGGATTCGCCGGGGAGCTGTTTTTT
NA | TRBJ2-3 | TRBV11-3 | NA | CASSPRGNPDTQYF | TGTGCCAGCAGCCCCCGAGGGAACCCAGATACGCAGTATTTT
NA | TRBJ1-1 | TRBV6-1 | NA | CASSETVNTEAFF | TGTGCCAGCAGTGAAACAGTGAACACTGAAGCTTTCTTT
TRBD1 | TRBJ1-1 | TRBV18 | NA | CASSPPGQLGRLTEAFF | TGTGCCAGCTCACCACCGGGACAGCTCGGAAGACTCACTGAAGCTTTCTTT
NA | TRBJ2-7 | TRBV21-1 | NA | CASSPAKAGTYEQYF | TGTGCCAGCAGCCCGGCGAAAGCGGGGACCTACGAGCAGTACTTC
NA | TRBJ2-7 | TRBV5-1 | NA | CASAGPRSSYEQYF | TGCGCCAGCGCGGGGCCCCGGTCGTCCTACGAGCAGTACTTC